This T cell receptor (beta chain) was sequenced during a study of CD8+ T cells in alopecia areata. CDR1 is SGHRS, CDR2 YFSETQ, per germline. V was trimmed by 4 bases and J by 2 bases, leaving 13 bases between them. CDR3 length: 14 amino acids. Extracted from the samples, RNA was reverse transcribed into cDNA to serve as the sequencing template. Assay used: immunoSEQ multiplex PCR; TCRdb lists only in-frame clones, some missing. The profile shows more than 110,000 clones, roughly three fifths of them singletons. This clone occurred a few times. The source is a human donor with alopecia areata. The sequencing used CD4+ T cells sorted from blood, collected at week 0. The chain recombines TRBV5-1 with TRBJ2-7; no firm D call. For the CDR3, the DNA is TGCGCCAGCAGCACTACTGACGGACCCTACGAGCAGTACTTC. Protein product: CASSTTDGPYEQYF.